This is a list of T cell receptor beta chains from one sample in a study of identical twins. MiXCR was run by TCRdb on the 5' RACE reads, yielding one entry per CDR3 protein. Altogether over 600,000 distinct CDR3 sequences are present, about 20% being singletons, with the ten largest covering about 4.5%. This sample was shared with a second study, whose subject was T cells expressing NK-cell markers.

The sample consisted of PBMCs. The receptors here all came from a woman aged 18 to 35 in good health. The CDR3 runs from the conserved cysteine through the conserved F or W. Fields, in order: CDR3 DNA, CDR3 protein, J gene, D gene, clone size, V gene. D genes are given only for firm matches. Size tells how often a clone was seen (once, few, many) or the class of an expanded clone, and some rows leave it out.

CDR3nt: TGCAGCGTTGAAGAGGAAAAGGACGGAGACACCATATATTTT
CDR3aa: CSVEEEKDGDTIYF
j_gene: TRBJ1-3
d_gene: .
abundance: few
v_gene: TRBV29-1

CDR3nt: TGCAGTGCTAGTCCCCTAGCGGGGGGGAAGTCCTACGAGCAGTACTTC
CDR3aa: CSASPLAGGKSYEQYF
j_gene: TRBJ2-7
d_gene: TRBD2
abundance: .
v_gene: TRBV20-1

CDR3nt: TGCGCCAGCAGCGACGTAGAAGGTTCACCCCTCCACTTT
CDR3aa: CASSDVEGSPLHF
j_gene: TRBJ1-6
d_gene: .
abundance: .
v_gene: TRBV5-1

CDR3nt: TGCAGTGCCACCGACCCTAATGAGCAGTTCTTC
CDR3aa: CSATDPNEQFF
j_gene: TRBJ2-1
d_gene: .
abundance: few
v_gene: TRBV20-1

CDR3nt: TGCAGTGCCAGACGGACAGTTACCTACAATGAGCAGTTCTTC
CDR3aa: CSARRTVTYNEQFF
j_gene: TRBJ2-1
d_gene: .
abundance: few
v_gene: TRBV20-1

CDR3nt: TGCAGTGCTAGTTCCGGGACAGGGTCAGATACGCAGTATTTT
CDR3aa: CSASSGTGSDTQYF
j_gene: TRBJ2-3
d_gene: TRBD1
abundance: .
v_gene: TRBV20-1

CDR3nt: TGTGCCAGCGGGGTCGTTATCCACGAGCAGTACTTC
CDR3aa: CASGVVIHEQYF
j_gene: TRBJ2-7
d_gene: .
abundance: few
v_gene: TRBV6-5

CDR3nt: TGTGCCAGCACCCCTGACAGGGTCCCGGAGGAGCAGTACTTC
CDR3aa: CASTPDRVPEEQYF
j_gene: TRBJ2-7
d_gene: TRBD1
abundance: few
v_gene: TRBV9

CDR3nt: TGTGCCAGCAGTTCCCATTTCAGTGCGTCGGGGTCCTACGAGCAGTACTTC
CDR3aa: CASSSHFSASGSYEQYF
j_gene: TRBJ2-7
d_gene: .
abundance: .
v_gene: TRBV5-5

CDR3nt: TGCGCCAGCAGGCCCGGGACTAGCGGGAGAAATGAGCAGTTCTTC
CDR3aa: CASRPGTSGRNEQFF
j_gene: TRBJ2-1
d_gene: TRBD2
abundance: .
v_gene: TRBV10-2

CDR3nt: TGTGCCAGCAGCTTAGGCTTCGAAGGGGCGCGCACTGAAGCTTTCTTT
CDR3aa: CASSLGFEGARTEAFF
j_gene: TRBJ1-1
d_gene: .
abundance: .
v_gene: TRBV5-5

CDR3nt: TGTGCCAGCATTAGGAGTGCAGATACGCAGTATTTT
CDR3aa: CASIRSADTQYF
j_gene: TRBJ2-3
d_gene: .
abundance: few
v_gene: TRBV2

CDR3nt: TGTGCCAGCAGTGCTGAGGGTGAGCAGTTCTTC
CDR3aa: CASSAEGEQFF
j_gene: TRBJ2-1
d_gene: .
abundance: few
v_gene: TRBV9

CDR3nt: TGCAGTGCTAGGGGACAGGGTAAAATTGGCTACACCTTC
CDR3aa: CSARGQGKIGYTF
j_gene: TRBJ1-2
d_gene: TRBD1
abundance: .
v_gene: TRBV20-1

CDR3nt: TGTGCCAGCTCAACAGACTTGTGGGAGACCCAGTACTTC
CDR3aa: CASSTDLWETQYF
j_gene: TRBJ2-5
d_gene: .
abundance: few
v_gene: TRBV18

CDR3nt: TGTGCCAGCAGGGCGACAGAATCGAACACTGAAGCTTTCTTT
CDR3aa: CASRATESNTEAFF
j_gene: TRBJ1-1
d_gene: .
abundance: .
v_gene: TRBV12-3/TRBV12-4

CDR3nt: TGTGCCAGCTCACCCTTACAGAACTACGAGCAGTACTTC
CDR3aa: CASSPLQNYEQYF
j_gene: TRBJ2-7
d_gene: .
abundance: few
v_gene: TRBV18

CDR3nt: TGCAGTGGTCTGTCGGAAATCTATGGCTACACCTTC
CDR3aa: CSGLSEIYGYTF
j_gene: TRBJ1-2
d_gene: .
abundance: few
v_gene: TRBV20-1

CDR3nt: TGTGCCAGCAGCGCCCGTAGCGGGAGCCGGGAGACCCAGTACTTC
CDR3aa: CASSARSGSRETQYF
j_gene: TRBJ2-5
d_gene: TRBD2
abundance: few
v_gene: TRBV9

CDR3nt: TGTGCCAGCACCATGACGGGGAGGTCGGGGCTTGAAGCTTTCTTT
CDR3aa: CASTMTGRSGLEAFF
j_gene: TRBJ1-1
d_gene: .
abundance: .
v_gene: TRBV12-3/TRBV12-4

CDR3nt: TGCAGTGCAACTGACAGGGCAGGACAGCCCCAGCATTTT
CDR3aa: CSATDRAGQPQHF
j_gene: TRBJ1-5
d_gene: TRBD1
abundance: few
v_gene: TRBV20-1

CDR3nt: TGTGCCAGCAGCCCTAACGAGGGTGTGGCAGATACGCAGTATTTT
CDR3aa: CASSPNEGVADTQYF
j_gene: TRBJ2-3
d_gene: .
abundance: few
v_gene: TRBV4-2

CDR3nt: TGTGCCAGCAGCTTGGAGATCCGGAGCAAATTGGGAGGGGAGCTGTTTTTT
CDR3aa: CASSLEIRSKLGGELFF
j_gene: TRBJ2-2
d_gene: .
abundance: .
v_gene: TRBV7-9

CDR3nt: TGTGCCAGCAGCCCGGAGCGTGACGGGAGGCCGTACTTC
CDR3aa: CASSPERDGRPYF
j_gene: TRBJ2-7
d_gene: TRBD2
abundance: .
v_gene: TRBV7-2

CDR3nt: TGTGCCAGCAACCCGAGGACTAGCGGTTACAATGAGCAGTTCTTC
CDR3aa: CASNPRTSGYNEQFF
j_gene: TRBJ2-1
d_gene: TRBD2
abundance: many
v_gene: TRBV12-3/TRBV12-4

CDR3nt: TGTGCCACCCGCCGGGACAGGGGTCACGAGCAGTACTTC
CDR3aa: CATRRDRGHEQYF
j_gene: TRBJ2-7
d_gene: TRBD1
abundance: .
v_gene: TRBV6-6

CDR3nt: TGTGCCAGCAGTAATAGACAGGGAAGGATGGGGCAGCAGTACTTC
CDR3aa: CASSNRQGRMGQQYF
j_gene: TRBJ2-7
d_gene: TRBD1
abundance: few
v_gene: TRBV6-1

CDR3nt: TGCAGTGCTAGAGATCCATTGACGAATGAGCAGTTCTTC
CDR3aa: CSARDPLTNEQFF
j_gene: TRBJ2-1
d_gene: .
abundance: .
v_gene: TRBV20-1

CDR3nt: TGCGCCAGCAGCTCCGGGGGACCCTACGAGCAGTACTTC
CDR3aa: CASSSGGPYEQYF
j_gene: TRBJ2-7
d_gene: .
abundance: many
v_gene: TRBV12-3/TRBV12-4

CDR3nt: TGTGCCAGCAGCTCTTGGGCCCCGCCCCAAGAGACCCAGTACTTC
CDR3aa: CASSSWAPPQETQYF
j_gene: TRBJ2-5
d_gene: .
abundance: few
v_gene: TRBV7-2

CDR3nt: TGTGCCACCAGAGACAGCGAGTACAATGAGCAGTTCTTC
CDR3aa: CATRDSEYNEQFF
j_gene: TRBJ2-1
d_gene: .
abundance: .
v_gene: TRBV24-1

CDR3nt: TGTGCCAGCAGTTACTCCCCGAGTTCTGGTGAGCAGTTCTTC
CDR3aa: CASSYSPSSGEQFF
j_gene: TRBJ2-1
d_gene: .
abundance: few
v_gene: TRBV6-5

CDR3nt: TGTGCCACCGTCCGGGCGGGGAGCTCCTACGAGCAGTACTTC
CDR3aa: CATVRAGSSYEQYF
j_gene: TRBJ2-7
d_gene: .
abundance: few
v_gene: TRBV25-1

CDR3nt: TGTGCCAGCAGCCCAGGGACAGGGGCTGAAGCTTTCTTT
CDR3aa: CASSPGTGAEAFF
j_gene: TRBJ1-1
d_gene: TRBD1
abundance: many
v_gene: TRBV9

CDR3nt: TGCAGTGCTAGATCAGGGGGAGAAAAACTGTTTTTT
CDR3aa: CSARSGGEKLFF
j_gene: TRBJ1-4
d_gene: TRBD1
abundance: .
v_gene: TRBV20-1

CDR3nt: TGCGCCAGCAGCGGCGCGGGGGGCTCCGGGGAGCTGTTTTTT
CDR3aa: CASSGAGGSGELFF
j_gene: TRBJ2-2
d_gene: TRBD2
abundance: many
v_gene: TRBV5-1

CDR3nt: TGTGCCAGCAGTTTGGGCTGGGGGGCAGATACGCAGTATTTT
CDR3aa: CASSLGWGADTQYF
j_gene: TRBJ2-3
d_gene: .
abundance: many
v_gene: TRBV27

CDR3nt: TGCAGTGCTAGAGATTCCCGTTGGGCGTGGACGCCAGATACGCAGTATTTT
CDR3aa: CSARDSRWAWTPDTQYF
j_gene: TRBJ2-3
d_gene: .
abundance: .
v_gene: TRBV20-1

CDR3nt: TGTGCCTGGATTAAACTTAGGCTAGCGGGAGAGAAGGAGCAGTTCTTC
CDR3aa: CAWIKLRLAGEKEQFF
j_gene: TRBJ2-1
d_gene: TRBD2
abundance: few
v_gene: TRBV30

CDR3nt: TGTGCCAGCTCACCACGGAGGGGGGGCCCCTACAATGAGCAGTTCTTC
CDR3aa: CASSPRRGGPYNEQFF
j_gene: TRBJ2-1
d_gene: .
abundance: few
v_gene: TRBV18